The 24 T cell receptor beta chains reported below all come from one sample, sequenced in a study of CD8+ T cells in alopecia areata. The treatment is: oral pan-JAK inhibitor, 5-10 mg twice daily. It was cDNA, reverse transcribed from extracted RNA, that served as the sequencing template. The data were produced by immunoSEQ multiplex PCR, yet TCRdb's version contains in-frame clones alone and is incomplete. The table shows around 300,000 clones, with 45% to 70% occurring only once. Specimen: CD4+ T cells sorted from blood, collected at week 52, from a patient treated with tofacitinib. The receptors come from a human donor with alopecia areata.

This chain links TRBV30 with TRBJ2-3; D might be TRBD2 (6 bases). V lost 8 bases, J lost 0 bases, and 12 bases lay in between. Germline V CDR1 and CDR2: GTSNPN, SVGIG (reference sequence). The CDR3 spans 13 residues. The DNA for the CDR3 is TGTGCCCACCGGGAGAGGAGCACAGATACGCAGTATTTT. It codes for CAHRERSTDTQYF.

The V gene is TRBV19, the J gene TRBJ2-2; D is unresolved. CDR1 is LNHDA, CDR2 SQIVND, per germline (reference sequence). CDR3 length equals 14 residues. V shed 6 bases and J shed 5 bases, with 13 bases lying between them. The CDR3 DNA reads TGTGCCAGTAGCCCGGGCCCCTGGACCGGGGAGCTGTTTTTT. Amino acid sequence: CASSPGPWTGELFF. Combining the CDR3 with reference TRBV19 and TRBJ2-2 gives the whole variable domain DGGITQSPKYLFRKEGQNVTLSCEQNLNHDAMYWYRQDPGQGLRLIYYSQIVNDFQKGDIAEGYSVSREKKESFPLTVTSAQKNPTAFYLCASSPGPWTGELFFGEGSRLTVL.

This clone turned up a few times. The chain links TRBV19 to TRBJ1-1, with 7 nucleotides matching TRBD1. The CDR3 totals 14 residues. Germline V gives CDR1 LNHDA, CDR2 SQIVND (reference sequence). J gave up 5 bases and V 7 bases, and 10 bases lay outside the gene matches. In DNA form, the CDR3 reads TGTGCCAGTACGAACAGGGGTGGTAGGACTGAAGCTTTCTTT. It is translated as CASTNRGGRTEAFF.

This chain joins TRBV10-1 and TRBJ2-2, with a possible D match to TRBD1 (5 bases). Germline CDR1 reads WNHNN; CDR2 reads SYGVQD (reference sequence). The CDR3 runs to 12 residues. V gave up 6 bases and J gave up 5 bases, with 7 bases separating them. DNA for the CDR3: TGCGCCAGCAGCAGGGAAACCGGGGAGCTGTTTTTT. It translates to CASSRETGELFF.

The genes are TRBV30 and TRBJ1-2; D is uncertain. This CDR3 is 12 amino acids long. V gave up 1 base and J gave up 7 bases, with 10 bases separating them. Germline loops: CDR1 GTSNPN, CDR2 SVGIG (reference sequence). CDR3 region: CAWSGGRGGYTF. The CDR3 DNA reads as TGTGCCTGGAGTGGAGGTCGGGGTGGCTACACCTTC.

In its sample, this clone was seen once. V gene TRBV9 combines with J gene TRBJ2-5; D possibly corresponds to TRBD2 (5 bases). The CDR3 totals 16 residues. The V gene lost 1 base and the J gene lost 5 bases, with 18 bases spanning the gap. CDR1 is SGDLS and CDR2 is YYNGEE in the germline V gene. In DNA form, the CDR3 reads TGTGCCAGCAGCGTAAACTTCGGGAAAACGGGGGAGACCCAGTACTTC. Its protein is CASSVNFGKTGETQYF. Full variable domain (rest looked up from reference TRBV9 and TRBJ2-5): DSGVTQTPKHLITATGQRVTLRCSPRSGDLSVYWYQQSLDQGLQFLIQYYNGEERAKGNILERFSAQQFPDLHSELNLSSLELGDSALYFCASSVNFGKTGETQYFGPGTRLLVL.

This chain uses TRBV29-1 with TRBJ2-1, with D uncertain. Germline CDR1 SQVTM, CDR2 ANQGSEA. V was cut by 1 base and J by 5 bases, with 3 bases left in between. CDR3 length: 11 residues. CDR3 loop: CSVEADNEQFF. CDR3 sequence (DNA): TGCAGCGTTGAAGCGGACAATGAGCAGTTCTTC.

This clone was recorded once. The rearrangement uses TRBV4-1 and TRBJ1-2, with TRBD1 matching 7 bases. The junction had 0 bases not matched to a gene; V was cut back by 3 bases and J by 2 bases. The CDR3 is 13 residues long. The germline V gene encodes CDR1 MGHRA and CDR2 YSYEKL. The CDR3 DNA sequence: TGCGCCAGCAGCCAGACAGGGAACTATGGCTACACCTTC. It yields the protein CASSQTGNYGYTF.

The chain employs TRBV2 and TRBJ2-7; D is ambiguous. The germline CDR1 and CDR2 sequences are SNHLY and FYNNEI. CDR3 size: 13 residues. Deletions cut 9 bases from V and 0 bases from J, with 12 bases between. CDR3 coding DNA: TGTGCCAGTGGACGCAGAAACTCCTACGAGCAGTACTTC. Protein sequence: CASGRRNSYEQYF. The full variable domain, rest sourced from reference TRBV2 and TRBJ2-7, is EPEVTQTPSHQVTQMGQEVILRCVPISNHLYFYWYRQILGQKVEFLVSFYNNEISEKSEIFDDQFSVERPDGSNFTLKIRSTKLEDSAMYFCASGRRNSYEQYFGPGTRLTVT.

V is TRBV23-1 and J is TRBJ2-7; the D is unclear. TRBV23-1 is reported as an ORF; its role is uncertain. Trimming removed 2 bases at V and 6 bases at J, with 11 bases between. CDR3 length equals 13 residues. The CDR3: CASSQQDVGEQYF. In DNA, the CDR3 is TGCGCCAGCAGTCAACAGGACGTAGGCGAGCAGTACTTC.

The chain joins TRBV30 to TRBJ1-1; TRBD1 agrees at 9 bases. Germline loops: CDR1 GTSNPN, CDR2 SVGIG (reference sequence). Trimming took 4 bases from V and 3 from J; bases not matched to a gene: 6. CDR3 length: 14 residues. The DNA for the CDR3 is TGTGCCTGGATCCCCGGGACAGGGTACACTGAAGCTTTCTTT. This translates into CAWIPGTGYTEAFF.

This chain connects TRBV29-1 to TRBJ1-1; 7 bases fit TRBD1. J was trimmed by 1 base and V by 7 bases; bases with no gene match: 3. The CDR3 contains 12 residues. Germline V CDR1 and CDR2: SQVTM, ANQGSEA. The chain's CDR3 is CSARDRNTEAFF. CDR3 DNA sequence: TGCAGCGCAAGGGACAGGAACACTGAAGCTTTCTTT.

The chain carries TRBV2 and TRBJ1-2, with D unclear. Germline V gives CDR1 SNHLY, CDR2 FYNNEI. CDR3 length: 12 amino acids. The V and J ends lost 3 bases and 8 bases respectively, with 10 bases between them. The CDR3 loop is CASSDWFEGYTF. CDR3 sequence (DNA): TGTGCCAGCAGTGACTGGTTTGAGGGCTACACCTTC.

This chain links TRBV7-6 with TRBJ2-6; a possible D gene is TRBD1 (6 bases). The V gene lost 0 bases and the J gene lost 0 bases, with 12 bases spanning the gap. The CDR3 covers 18 residues. Germline CDR1 and CDR2: SGHVS and FNYEAQ. In DNA, the CDR3 is TGTGCCAGCAGCTTAGCCACTTCACAGGGCTCTGGGGCCAACGTCCTGACTTTC. Its protein is CASSLATSQGSGANVLTF. The variable domain in full, completed from reference TRBV7-6 and TRBJ2-6, reads GAGVSQSPRYKVTKRGQDVALRCDPISGHVSLYWYRQALGQGPEFLTYFNYEAQQDKSGLPNDRFSAERPEGSISTLTIQRTEQRDSAMYRCASSLATSQGSGANVLTFGAGSRLTVL.

This clone was observed a handful of times. The V and J genes are TRBV5-1 and TRBJ2-3; possibly TRBD2 for D (6 bases). V was shortened by 8 bases and J by 4 bases, with 17 bases between the two germline ends. Germline lookup yields CDR1 SGHRS and CDR2 YFSETQ. CDR3 length: 14 residues. CDR3 in DNA: TGCGCCAGTCATCCGGGGGAGTTTGCAGATACGCAGTATTTT. It encodes CASHPGEFADTQYF. The full variable domain, in which reference TRBV5-1 and TRBJ2-3 provide the parts outside the CDR3, is KAGVTQTPRYLIKTRGQQVTLSCSPISGHRSVSWYQQTPGQGLQFLFEYFSETQRNKGNFPGRFSGRQFSNSRSEMNVSTLELGDSALYLCASHPGEFADTQYFGPGTRLTVL.

J is TRBJ1-2 and V is TRBV30; TRBD1 might be the D (6 bases). Trimming cost V 4 bases and J 2 bases, with 20 bases left between them. CDR3 length: 16 amino acids. CDR1 and CDR2 (germline): GTSNPN, SVGIG (reference sequence). The CDR3 DNA reads TGTGCCTGGAACAACCAGGGACACCGACCCAACTATGGCTACACCTTC. Its protein is CAWNNQGHRPNYGYTF.

V is TRBV7-6 and J is TRBJ2-5, with TRBD2 as a possible D gene (6 bases). Trimming removed 5 bases at V and 7 bases at J, with 11 bases between. CDR1 and CDR2 (germline): SGHVS, FNYEAQ. This CDR3 is built from 12 residues. CDR3 nucleotides: TGTGCCAGCAGCCACGCCGGGGGGACCCAGTACTTC. Encoded protein: CASSHAGGTQYF.

V is TRBV5-1 and J is TRBJ2-1; 7 bases match TRBD2. CDR1 and CDR2 (germline): SGHRS, YFSETQ. The CDR3 length is 14 residues. Germline trimming cut 4 bases from V and 6 bases from J; bases unmatched to any gene: 7. CDR3 in DNA: TGCGCCAGCAGCGGGGGGGACCCCGCCAATGAGCAGTTCTTC. Translated, it gives CASSGGDPANEQFF.

The chain has TRBV27 and TRBJ2-2; no definite D call. The CDR3 is 16 residues long. Trimming pared 6 bases from V and 6 bases from J, leaving 20 bases between. Germline loops: CDR1 MNHEY, CDR2 SMNVEV (reference sequence). The CDR3 bases are TGTGCCAGCAGCCCCGACTTTATCCCGATGGCCGGGGAGCTGTTTTTT. Amino acid sequence: CASSPDFIPMAGELFF.

The V and J genes are TRBV7-2 and TRBJ2-7; D uncertain. Germline CDR1 SGHTA, CDR2 FQGNSA. The length of the CDR3 is 13 residues. Trimming removed 5 bases at V and 0 bases at J, with 8 bases between. The CDR3 loop reads CASSLWPSYEQYF. In nucleotides, the CDR3 is TGTGCCAGCAGCCTTTGGCCCTCCTACGAGCAGTACTTC. The full variable domain, completed using reference TRBV7-2 and TRBJ2-7, is GAGVSQSPSNKVTEKGKDVELRCDPISGHTALYWYRQSLGQGLEFLIYFQGNSAPDKSGLPSDRFSAERTGGSVSTLTIQRTQQEDSAVYLCASSLWPSYEQYFGPGTRLTVT.

The V gene is TRBV27, the J gene TRBJ1-1; D gene unclear. Germline V gene lookup returns CDR1 MNHEY and CDR2 SMNVEV (reference sequence). The CDR3 is 13 residues long. Trimming shortened V by 5 bases and J by 0 bases, and 7 bases separated the two germline ends. The CDR3 DNA reads TGTGCCAGCAGTCAAGGACTGAACACTGAAGCTTTCTTT. Protein: CASSQGLNTEAFF.

The CDR3 loop is CASSWGQGAQPQHF. Written as DNA, the CDR3 is TGTGCCAGCAGCTGGGGACAGGGGGCACAGCCCCAGCATTTT. The rearrangement joins TRBV7-2 to TRBJ1-5; 12 bases are a match to TRBD1. Germline CDR1 and CDR2: SGHTA and FQGNSA. This CDR3 spans 14 amino acids. The junction had 2 bases not matched to a gene; V was cut back by 4 bases and J by 7 bases.

This sequence joins TRBV5-1 and TRBJ2-3, with D perhaps TRBD2 (5 bases). The CDR3 length is 14 residues. Trimming shortened V by 4 bases and J by 5 bases, and 14 bases separated the two germline ends. The germline CDR1 and CDR2 sequences are SGHRS and YFSETQ. CDR3 nucleotide sequence: TGCGCCAGCAGCCGGCAGAGGGCCGGAGATACGCAGTATTTT. This encodes CASSRQRAGDTQYF.

This sequence joins TRBV13 and TRBJ2-3; 8 bases agree with TRBD1. The V gene's germline CDR1 is PRHDT and CDR2 FYEKMQ (reference sequence). Germline trimming cut 5 bases from V and 4 bases from J; bases unmatched to any gene: 5. CDR3 length equals 14 residues. The CDR3 region is CASSPRQGSDTQYF. CDR3 nucleotide sequence: TGTGCCAGCAGCCCCCGACAGGGGTCAGATACGCAGTATTTT.